This T cell receptor (beta chain) was identified in a study of blood T cell repertoires in COVID-19. The table came from immunoSEQ multiplex PCR; TCRdb's copy has only in-frame clones and leaves some out. This sample has 150,000 to 200,000 clones, with about 90% found just once. Cohort allocation depended upon clinical history that participants reported. Specimen: PBMCs or T cells enriched from blood (not recorded which). This TCR derives from a woman between 18 and 30 years old who had recovered from COVID-19.

The CDR3: CSVARQGSRAYEQYF. CDR3 DNA: TGCAGCGTTGCTAGACAGGGGTCTAGGGCCTACGAGCAGTACTTC. The rearrangement joins TRBV29-1 to TRBJ2-7; 8 bases fit TRBD1. V lost 4 bases, J lost 2 bases, and 10 bases stayed unmatched. Germline V gene sequence: CDR1 SQVTM, CDR2 ANQGSEA. The CDR3 spans 15 residues.